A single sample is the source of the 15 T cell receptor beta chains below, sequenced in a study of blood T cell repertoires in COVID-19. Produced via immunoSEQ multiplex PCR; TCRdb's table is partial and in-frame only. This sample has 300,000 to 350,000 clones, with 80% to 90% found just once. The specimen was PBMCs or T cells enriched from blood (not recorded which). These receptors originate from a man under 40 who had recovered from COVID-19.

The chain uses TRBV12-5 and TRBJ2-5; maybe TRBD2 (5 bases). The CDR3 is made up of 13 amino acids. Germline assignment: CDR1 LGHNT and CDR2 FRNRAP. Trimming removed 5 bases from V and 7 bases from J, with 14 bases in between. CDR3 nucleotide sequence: TGTGCTAGTGGTCCGGACTGGGTGGGGACCCAGTACTTC. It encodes CASGPDWVGTQYF.

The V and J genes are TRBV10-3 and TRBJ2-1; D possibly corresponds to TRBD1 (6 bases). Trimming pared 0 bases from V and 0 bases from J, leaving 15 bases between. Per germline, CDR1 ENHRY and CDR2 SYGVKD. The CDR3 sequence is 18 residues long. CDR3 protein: CAISESPYGQSSYNEQFF. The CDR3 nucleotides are TGTGCCATCAGTGAGTCTCCTTATGGACAGAGCTCCTACAATGAGCAGTTCTTC.

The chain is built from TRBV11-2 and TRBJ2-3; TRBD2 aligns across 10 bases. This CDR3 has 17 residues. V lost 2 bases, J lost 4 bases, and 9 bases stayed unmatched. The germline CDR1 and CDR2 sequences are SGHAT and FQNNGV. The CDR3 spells CASSLYLAGAEADTQYF. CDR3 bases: TGTGCCAGCAGCTTATATCTAGCGGGGGCCGAAGCAGATACGCAGTATTTT.

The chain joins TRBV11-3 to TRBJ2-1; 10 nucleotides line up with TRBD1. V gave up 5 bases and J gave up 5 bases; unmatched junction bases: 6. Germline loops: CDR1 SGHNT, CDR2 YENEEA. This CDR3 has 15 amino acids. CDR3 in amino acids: CASSPGGTGDNEQFF. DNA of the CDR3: TGTGCCAGCAGCCCGGGGGGGACAGGGGACAATGAGCAGTTCTTC.

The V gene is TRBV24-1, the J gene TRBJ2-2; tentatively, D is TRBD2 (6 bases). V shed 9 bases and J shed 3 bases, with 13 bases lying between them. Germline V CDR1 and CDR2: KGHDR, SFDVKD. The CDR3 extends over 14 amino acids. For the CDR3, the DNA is TGTGCCACCGAACGGGGGTCGGACACCGGGGAGCTGTTTTTT. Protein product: CATERGSDTGELFF.

The CDR3 nucleotides are TGTGCCAGCAGCAACTTTAGGACTAGCGGGGGTGGTGAGACCCAGTACTTC. Translation: CASSNFRTSGGGETQYF. The chain recombines TRBV27 with TRBJ2-5; 13 nucleotides align to TRBD2. From germline, CDR1 is MNHEY and CDR2 SMNVEV (reference sequence). The V gene end was trimmed by 6 bases and the J gene end by 5 bases; junction bases not matched to a gene: 12. The CDR3 has 17 residues.

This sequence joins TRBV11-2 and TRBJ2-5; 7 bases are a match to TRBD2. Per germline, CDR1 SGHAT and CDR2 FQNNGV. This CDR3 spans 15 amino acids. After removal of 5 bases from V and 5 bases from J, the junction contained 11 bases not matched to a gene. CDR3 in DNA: TGTGCCAGCAGCCCAGATTGGGGGGGAGGGGAGACCCAGTACTTC. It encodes CASSPDWGGGETQYF.

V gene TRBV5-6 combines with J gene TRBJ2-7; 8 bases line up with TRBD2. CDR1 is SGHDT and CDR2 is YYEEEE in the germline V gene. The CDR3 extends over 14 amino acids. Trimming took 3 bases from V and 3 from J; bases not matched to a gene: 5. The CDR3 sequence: CASSSGGAGYEQYF. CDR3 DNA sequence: TGTGCCAGCAGCTCCGGGGGGGCGGGCTACGAGCAGTACTTC.

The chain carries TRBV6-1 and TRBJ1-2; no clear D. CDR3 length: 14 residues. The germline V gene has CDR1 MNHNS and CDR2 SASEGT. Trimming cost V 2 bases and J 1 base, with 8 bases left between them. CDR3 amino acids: CASSERGLNYGYTF. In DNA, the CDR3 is TGTGCCAGCAGTGAACGCGGCCTTAACTATGGCTACACCTTC.

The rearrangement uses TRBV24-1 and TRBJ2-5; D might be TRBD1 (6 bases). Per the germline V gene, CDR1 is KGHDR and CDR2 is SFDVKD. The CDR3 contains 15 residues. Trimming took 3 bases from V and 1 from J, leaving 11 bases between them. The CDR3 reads CATSDRDISQETQYF. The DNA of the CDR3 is TGTGCCACCAGTGATCGGGACATCTCCCAAGAGACCCAGTACTTC.

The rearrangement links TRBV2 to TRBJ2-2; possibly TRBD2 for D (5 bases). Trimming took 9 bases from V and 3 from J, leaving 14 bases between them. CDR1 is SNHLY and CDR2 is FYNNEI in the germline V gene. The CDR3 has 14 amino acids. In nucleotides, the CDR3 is TGTGCCAGTGCCCAGAGGGTAGACACCGGGGAGCTGTTTTTT. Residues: CASAQRVDTGELFF.

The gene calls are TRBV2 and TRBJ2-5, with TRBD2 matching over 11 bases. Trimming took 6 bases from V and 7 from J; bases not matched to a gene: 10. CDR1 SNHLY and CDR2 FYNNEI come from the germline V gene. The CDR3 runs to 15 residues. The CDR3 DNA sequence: TGTGCCAGCAGAACCGGGACTAGCGGTGGGGGGACCCAGTACTTC. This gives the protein CASRTGTSGGGTQYF. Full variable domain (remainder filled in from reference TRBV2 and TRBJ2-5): EPEVTQTPSHQVTQMGQEVILRCVPISNHLYFYWYRQILGQKVEFLVSFYNNEISEKSEIFDDQFSVERPDGSNFTLKIRSTKLEDSAMYFCASRTGTSGGGTQYFGPGTRLLVL.

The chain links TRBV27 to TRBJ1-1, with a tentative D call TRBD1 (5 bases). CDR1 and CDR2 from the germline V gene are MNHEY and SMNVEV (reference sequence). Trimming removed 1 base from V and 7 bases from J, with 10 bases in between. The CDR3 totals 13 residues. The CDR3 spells CASSLFGQGEAFF. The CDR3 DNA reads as TGTGCCAGCAGTTTATTCGGGCAGGGTGAAGCTTTCTTT.

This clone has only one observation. The CDR3 bases are TGCGCCAGCAGCTTGGTGGGACAAGGAAACACCATATATTTT. As protein: CASSLVGQGNTIYF. The chain is built from TRBV5-1 and TRBJ1-3, with D possibly matching TRBD1 (6 bases). Trimming shortened V by 0 bases and J by 4 bases, and 8 bases separated the two germline ends. CDR1 and CDR2 from the germline V gene are SGHRS and YFSETQ. The length of the CDR3 is 14 residues.

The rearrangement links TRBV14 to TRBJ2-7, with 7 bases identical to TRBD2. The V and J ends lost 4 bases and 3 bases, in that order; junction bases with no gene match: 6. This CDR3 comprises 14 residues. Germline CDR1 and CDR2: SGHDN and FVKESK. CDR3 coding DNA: TGTGCCAGCAGCCGCGGGGGACTTTACTACGAGCAGTACTTC. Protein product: CASSRGGLYYEQYF.